These T cell receptor beta chains were read from a single sample in a study of shared clonotypes between healthy human individuals. Method: immunoSEQ multiplex PCR; TCRdb's copy keeps in-frame clones and lacks some. In the table there are some 2.4 million clones, roughly 93% of which are singletons. The sequenced sample was naive CD4+ T cells from PBMCs. These receptors were taken from a man in his late teens or twenties in good health. Some clones in this sample may be carry-over from other donors' samples. CDR3s include the opening cysteine and the closing phenylalanine or tryptophan. A D gene is named only where the DNA matches it firmly. Clone sizes are given selectively: once, few, many, or a class where the clone is expanded.

. TRBJ2-1 TRBV21-1 . TGTGCCAGCAGCAAAGTATCACTAGCGGGAGGCCGGAGCTCCTACAATGAGCAGTTCTTC CASSKVSLAGGRSSYNEQFF
. TRBJ1-4 TRBV9 . TGTGCCAGCAGTCAAGGGACTTTAAATGAAAAACTGTTTTTT CASSQGTLNEKLFF
TRBD1 TRBJ2-7 TRBV2 . TGTGCCAGCAGTGAGCAGGGGGCGAGATACGAGCAGTACTTC CASSEQGARYEQYF
TRBD2 TRBJ2-2 TRBV7-2 . TGTGCCAGCAGGGGACTAGCGGGAACCACCGGGGAGCTGTTTTTT CASRGLAGTTGELFF
TRBD1 TRBJ1-1 TRBV6-1 once TGTGCCAGCAGCCCGGACAGGGGCAGAGGCACTGAAGCTTTCTTT CASSPDRGRGTEAFF
. TRBJ1-1 TRBV28 . TGTGCCAGCAACCTCCAAGGCGTTTCGGGTCGTGGGAGGTGGACTGAAGCTTTCTTT CASNLQGVSGRGRWTEAFF
TRBD2 TRBJ2-7 TRBV2 once TGTGCCAGCAGTGAAAACCTAGCGGGGTCCTACGAGCAGTACTTC CASSENLAGSYEQYF
. TRBJ1-1 TRBV11-2 few TGTGCCAGCAGCTTAGTCGTCAACACTGAAGCTTTCTTT CASSLVVNTEAFF
. TRBJ2-3 TRBV15 . TGTGCCACCAGCAGAGATCAGAGGGCTGATACGCAGTATTTT CATSRDQRADTQYF
. TRBJ2-2 TRBV10-1 . TGCGCCAGCAGTGCGGCAGGGAACACCGGGGAGCTGTTTTTT CASSAAGNTGELFF
. TRBJ2-7 TRBV6-6 . TGTGCCAGCAGTTACTCCAACTGGCGTTACGAGCAGTACTTC CASSYSNWRYEQYF
. TRBJ2-2 TRBV7-7 once TGTGCCAGCAGCTTAGTCGGGGGAGTAGGGACCGGGGAGCTGTTTTTT CASSLVGGVGTGELFF
TRBD1 TRBJ1-2 TRBV25-1 . TGTGCCAGCAGTAGGACAGGAGGCTATGGCTACACCTTC CASSRTGGYGYTF
TRBD1 TRBJ1-1 TRBV28 once TGTGCCAGCAGTTGGCCGGGACAGATGAACACTGAAGCTTTCTTT CASSWPGQMNTEAFF
TRBD2 TRBJ2-1 TRBV5-1 . TGCGCCAGCAGCCCACTAGCGGGAGTATACAATGAGCAGTTCTTC CASSPLAGVYNEQFF
. TRBJ1-1 TRBV5-8 . TGTGCCAGCAGCTTGGGGGTCCCGAGGACTGAAGCTTTCTTT CASSLGVPRTEAFF
TRBD1 TRBJ2-3 TRBV19 . TGTGCCAGTTTGACAGGGGCGACAGATACGCAGTATTTT CASLTGATDTQYF
. TRBJ2-5 TRBV11-2 . TGTGCCAGCAGCTCCGGCCCCAGGGTAGCCCAGTACTTC CASSSGPRVAQYF
. TRBJ2-3 TRBV9 . TGTGCCAGCAGCGTAGGAACAGGAGGCGCAGATACGCAGTATTTT CASSVGTGGADTQYF
TRBD1 TRBJ2-5 TRBV6-6 . TGTGCCAGCAGTTACCCGGGGGACAGGGACCGGGGGACCCAGTACTTC CASSYPGDRDRGTQYF
TRBD1 TRBJ2-2 TRBV5-8 . TGTGCCAGCAGCCAGCGGACAGGGGTGGGCACCGGGGAGCTGTTTTTT CASSQRTGVGTGELFF
. TRBJ1-4 TRBV5-1 . TGCGCCAGCAGCTTGTCTGCTTCTAATGAAAAACTGTTTTTT CASSLSASNEKLFF
. TRBJ2-1 TRBV12-1 . TGTGCCAGCAGCTCCGGAAGCGGCCCCTCCTACAATGAGCAGTTCTTC CASSSGSGPSYNEQFF
TRBD2 TRBJ2-5 TRBV5-1 . TGCGCCAGCAGCCCTGGACTAGCGGGAGATCCGACCCAGTACTTC CASSPGLAGDPTQYF
. TRBJ1-1 TRBV4-2 . TGTGCCAGCAGCCAAGATAGACGTACTGAAGCTTTCTTT CASSQDRRTEAFF
TRBD2 TRBJ2-5 TRBV16 . TGTGCCAGCAGCCAATCGATGCCCGGGGGGAGAGAGACCCAGTACTTC CASSQSMPGGRETQYF
. TRBJ2-2 TRBV28 . TGTGCCAGCAGCCCCGGGACGGTAAACACCGGGGAGCTGTTTTTT CASSPGTVNTGELFF
TRBD1 TRBJ2-1 TRBV5-5 . TGTGCCAGCAGCTTGGGGGACAGGCCTCGCTACTACAATGAGCAGTTCTTC CASSLGDRPRYYNEQFF
TRBD1 TRBJ2-7 TRBV28 once TGTGCCAGCACCAGGGACAGGGCTATCCCCTACGAGCAGTACTTC CASTRDRAIPYEQYF
. TRBJ2-7 TRBV7-2 . TGTGCCAGCAGCTTAGAAGCGGCATTTTGGTACGAGCAGTACTTC CASSLEAAFWYEQYF
. TRBJ2-7 TRBV7-9 once TGTGCCAGCAGCTTAATGTCAGGGTCACCTTACGAGCAGTACTTC CASSLMSGSPYEQYF
TRBD1 TRBJ2-5 TRBV28 . TGTGCCAGTCCTCCCGGGACAGGAGTAAGATGGGAGACCCAGTACTTC CASPPGTGVRWETQYF
. TRBJ2-7 TRBV7-2 once TGTGCCAGCAGTAGCACCGTACAGGGTTACGAGCAGTACTTC CASSSTVQGYEQYF
. TRBJ1-1 TRBV7-2 . TGTGCCAGCAGCCTCAAACCAAAAACAGGGAACACTGAAGCTTTCTTT CASSLKPKTGNTEAFF
. TRBJ1-2 TRBV7-5 . TGTGCCAGAAGCTTCGGGTGGAAGTACACCTTC CARSFGWKYTF
. TRBJ2-7 TRBV11-2 . TGTGCCAGCAGCTTAGGGGCCGTAAAGTACTTC CASSLGAVKYF
. TRBJ2-7 TRBV18 once TGTGCCAGCTCACCACTCACGGGGGCGGTCTCCTACGAGCAGTACTTC CASSPLTGAVSYEQYF
. TRBJ1-1 TRBV4-1 few TGCGCCAGCAGCCATCTCGGGGCAGACACTGAAGCTTTCTTT CASSHLGADTEAFF
TRBD1 TRBJ1-2 TRBV28 . TGTGCCAGCCAGGGGGACGACTATGGCTACACCTTC CASQGDDYGYTF
TRBD1 TRBJ2-1 TRBV7-3 . TGTGCCAGCAGCTCCGACAGGGCCTCCTACAATGAGCAGTTCTTC CASSSDRASYNEQFF
TRBD2 TRBJ2-1 TRBV5-4 . TGTGCCAGCAGCGGGTCTAGCGGGAGAGTCTACAATGAGCAGTTCTTC CASSGSSGRVYNEQFF
. TRBJ1-2 TRBV6-5 few TGTGCCAGCAGTCAAGCAGGGACCTATGGCTACACCTTC CASSQAGTYGYTF
TRBD1 TRBJ2-3 TRBV5-6 . TGTGCCAGCAGCCGTCTATGGGACAGGGGGACAGATACGCAGTATTTT CASSRLWDRGTDTQYF
. TRBJ1-5 TRBV4-2 . TGTGCCAGCAGCCAAGAGGGGTATCAGCCCCAGCATTTT CASSQEGYQPQHF
. TRBJ2-2 TRBV11-3 . TGTGCCAGCAGCCCCCCTAGGGGCGGGAACACCGGGGAGCTGTTTTTT CASSPPRGGNTGELFF
. TRBJ1-2 TRBV29-1 . TGCAGCGTTCCCCCCCTGGTAGGGTTTGGCTACACCTTC CSVPPLVGFGYTF
TRBD1 TRBJ1-2 TRBV7-9 . TGTGCCAGCAGAAGAGGACAGGGGGACTATGGCTACACCTTC CASRRGQGDYGYTF